Below, 24 T cell receptor beta chains from the same sample are listed, as sequenced in a study of T cells in localized non-small cell lung cancer. The repertoire was sequenced with immunoSEQ multiplex PCR; TCRdb's copy has only in-frame clones and lacks some. The sample shows 90,000 or so clones, roughly 86% of them seen only once. Sequences were derived from peripheral blood, sampled before any cancer treatment. Receptors were obtained from a man aged 35 to 70 with stage I squamous cell lung carcinoma.

The chain carries TRBV27 and TRBJ2-7, with D maybe TRBD1 (6 bases). The CDR3 consists of 14 residues. In germline, CDR1 is MNHEY, CDR2 SMNVEV (reference sequence). V was clipped by 5 bases and J by 4 bases, with 15 bases between them. The CDR3 DNA follows: TGTGCCAGCAGTGCATACTCAGGACAGTACGAGCAGTACTTC. Encoded protein: CASSAYSGQYEQYF.

The V and J genes are TRBV5-4 and TRBJ2-7, with D possibly being TRBD2 (6 bases). Germline V CDR1 and CDR2: SGHNT, YYREEE (reference sequence). The V gene lost 2 bases and the J gene lost 4 bases, with 19 bases spanning the gap. The CDR3 is 16 residues long. CDR3 DNA sequence: TGTGCCAGCAGCTTTACCGCGGGGCCTTATCCTTACGAGCAGTACTTC. Amino acid sequence: CASSFTAGPYPYEQYF. The entire variable domain, with the rest obtained from reference TRBV5-4 and TRBJ2-7, is as follows: ETGVTQSPTHLIKTRGQQVTLRCSSQSGHNTVSWYQQALGQGPQFIFQYYREEENGRGNFPPRFSGLQFPNYSSELNVNALELDDSALYLCASSFTAGPYPYEQYFGPGTRLTVT.

The chain recombines TRBV7-2 with TRBJ1-3; D is uncertain. Trimming took 1 base from V and 7 from J, leaving 14 bases between them. This CDR3 is built from 15 residues. Germline V gene sequence: CDR1 SGHTA, CDR2 FQGNSA. CDR3 residues: CASSLEGAHVNTIYF. The CDR3 coding sequence is TGTGCCAGCAGCTTAGAGGGCGCGCATGTTAACACCATATATTTT.

The J gene is TRBJ1-3, the V gene TRBV4-2, with unresolved D. This CDR3 has 14 amino acids. Germline CDR1 LGHNA, CDR2 YNFKEQ. V lost 1 base, J lost 0 bases, and 4 bases lay in between. The CDR3 DNA follows: TGTGCCAGCAGCCAAGGGACCTCTGGAAACACCATATATTTT. Translation: CASSQGTSGNTIYF.

This clone was recorded only once. V and J are TRBV9 and TRBJ2-5; TRBD2 matches 10 bases. V lost 2 bases to trimming and J lost 5 bases; unmatched junction nucleotides: 0. CDR1 is SGDLS, CDR2 YYNGEE, per germline. This CDR3 has 13 amino acids. CDR3: CASSVSGGETQYF. The CDR3 DNA is TGTGCCAGCAGCGTTAGCGGGGGGGAGACCCAGTACTTC. Full variable domain (missing parts from reference TRBV9 and TRBJ2-5): DSGVTQTPKHLITATGQRVTLRCSPRSGDLSVYWYQQSLDQGLQFLIQYYNGEERAKGNILERFSAQQFPDLHSELNLSSLELGDSALYFCASSVSGGETQYFGPGTRLLVL.

The V gene is TRBV7-2, the J gene TRBJ2-1, with D unclear. Per the germline V gene, CDR1 is SGHTA and CDR2 is FQGNSA. Between the trimmed V and J ends, which lost 3 bases and 0 bases, there was a span of 6 bases. The CDR3 covers 14 residues. CDR3 sequence: CASSFGFSYNEQFF. The CDR3 DNA reads as TGTGCCAGCAGCTTTGGTTTCTCCTACAATGAGCAGTTCTTC.

The CDR3 sequence is CASSLMGNEQFF. The CDR3 DNA follows: TGCGCCAGCAGCTTGATGGGAAATGAGCAGTTCTTC. V and J are TRBV5-1 and TRBJ2-1; D unresolved. The CDR3 has 12 residues. V lost 1 base and J 7 bases, leaving 6 bases between the germline ends. CDR1 is SGHRS, CDR2 YFSETQ, per germline. Full variable domain (remainder filled in from reference TRBV5-1 and TRBJ2-1): KAGVTQTPRYLIKTRGQQVTLSCSPISGHRSVSWYQQTPGQGLQFLFEYFSETQRNKGNFPGRFSGRQFSNSRSEMNVSTLELGDSALYLCASSLMGNEQFFGPGTRLTVL.

The chain combines TRBV5-5 with TRBJ2-2; D remains ambiguous. This CDR3 contains 13 residues. Germline V CDR1 and CDR2: SGHKS, YYEKEE (reference sequence). V lost 4 bases, J lost 3 bases, and 7 bases lay in between. CDR3 protein: CASSTAHTGELFF. CDR3 bases: TGTGCCAGCAGCACGGCGCACACCGGGGAGCTGTTTTTT.

The gene calls are TRBV5-1 and TRBJ2-5; 10 nucleotides line up with TRBD1. Trimming at V came to 2 bases and at J to 4 bases, leaving 5 bases not matched to a gene. Germline V gene sequence: CDR1 SGHRS, CDR2 YFSETQ. The CDR3 runs 15 residues. The CDR3 is CASSFRGQGGETQYF. The CDR3 coding sequence is TGCGCCAGCAGCTTTCGCGGACAGGGGGGAGAGACCCAGTACTTC. Full variable domain (remainder filled in from reference TRBV5-1 and TRBJ2-5): KAGVTQTPRYLIKTRGQQVTLSCSPISGHRSVSWYQQTPGQGLQFLFEYFSETQRNKGNFPGRFSGRQFSNSRSEMNVSTLELGDSALYLCASSFRGQGGETQYFGPGTRLLVL.

Notes on this clone: The identical CDR3 is also encoded by other nucleotide sequences in the sample. The V and J genes are TRBV19 and TRBJ1-5; tentative D call: TRBD1 (6 bases). The V and J ends lost 4 bases and 0 bases respectively, with 16 bases between them. The CDR3 consists of 17 residues. Germline V gene lookup returns CDR1 LNHDA and CDR2 SQIVND (reference sequence). This CDR3 is CASSTRDTPYSNQPQHF. Here the CDR3 DNA reads TGTGCCAGTAGTACCCGGGACACCCCATATAGCAATCAGCCCCAGCATTTT.

In its sample, this clone was seen a few times. The gene calls are TRBV11-2 and TRBJ1-2, with 12 positions matching TRBD1. With V trimmed by 2 bases and J by 7 bases, 8 bases remained unmatched. This CDR3 has 16 residues. Germline V CDR1 and CDR2: SGHAT, FQNNGV. In DNA, the CDR3 is TGTGCCAGCAGCTTAATGCTGGGACAGGGGGCTGGTGGCTACACCTTC. The encoded protein is CASSLMLGQGAGGYTF.

This chain joins TRBV5-4 and TRBJ1-2, with D hard to call. Germline values: CDR1 SGHNT, CDR2 YYREEE (reference sequence). The CDR3 length is 13 residues. Between the trimmed V and J ends, which lost 7 bases and 11 bases, there was a span of 21 bases. CDR3 nucleotide sequence: TGTGCCAGCTACCCGCACAGCCTTAGTCGGTACACCTTC. This encodes CASYPHSLSRYTF.

V gene TRBV5-4 combines with J gene TRBJ2-3; 8 bases are a match to TRBD2. The V gene's germline CDR1 is SGHNT and CDR2 YYREEE (reference sequence). With 4 bases clipped from V and 15 bases from J, the junction kept 10 bases outside the gene matches. This CDR3 spans 12 amino acids. CDR3 sequence reads: CASSMETSELYF. The CDR3 bases are TGTGCCAGCAGCATGGAGACTAGCGAACTTTATTTT.

The rearrangement joins TRBV2 to TRBJ1-3; 8 bases are a match to TRBD1. With 6 bases clipped from V and 4 bases from J, the junction kept 5 bases outside the gene matches. The germline V gene encodes CDR1 SNHLY and CDR2 FYNNEI. CDR3 length: 14 residues. The DNA for the CDR3 is TGTGCCAGCAGCTTGCAGGGGGCGGGAAACACCATATATTTT. It encodes CASSLQGAGNTIYF.

This clone is a singleton in its sample. The chain links TRBV10-2 to TRBJ1-2; the D gene is possibly TRBD1 (5 bases). This CDR3 region has 15 residues. The germline CDR1 and CDR2 sequences are WSHSY and SAAADI. The V and J ends lost 0 bases and 4 bases respectively, with 12 bases between them. CDR3 DNA: TGCGCCAGCAGTGAGTCGCAGGGTCGTAGCTATGGCTACACCTTC. Encoded protein: CASSESQGRSYGYTF.

This chain joins TRBV7-2 and TRBJ1-6, with unresolved D. Germline assignment: CDR1 SGHTA and CDR2 FQGNSA. The CDR3 extends over 15 amino acids. Between the trimmed V and J ends, which lost 2 bases and 4 bases, there was a span of 9 bases. This CDR3 reads CASSLQRDYNSPLHF. The CDR3 DNA reads TGTGCCAGCAGCTTACAGAGAGATTATAATTCACCCCTCCACTTT.

The table lists this clone with a few counts. The chain links TRBV6-5 to TRBJ2-7; no definite D call. CDR3 length equals 15 residues. The ends were cut back, 0 bases at V and 3 bases at J, with 12 bases in the middle. Germline V CDR1 and CDR2: MNHEY, SVGAGI. CDR3: CASSYSVARFYEQYF. The CDR3 DNA reads as TGTGCCAGCAGTTACTCGGTTGCGCGGTTCTACGAGCAGTACTTC.

This clone was counted between two and nine times. This chain uses TRBV4-2 with TRBJ2-5, with TRBD1 as a possible D gene (6 bases). CDR1 is LGHNA, CDR2 YNFKEQ, per germline. Trimming cost V 4 bases and J 2 bases, with 8 bases left between them. The CDR3 sequence is 13 residues long. The CDR3: CASSPQGQETQYF. CDR3 DNA: TGTGCCAGCAGCCCCCAGGGGCAAGAGACCCAGTACTTC.

This clone was counted a few times. The chain has TRBV4-1 and TRBJ1-2; 8 positions agree with TRBD1. Germline CDR1 MGHRA, CDR2 YSYEKL. The V gene end was trimmed by 4 bases and the J gene end by 6 bases; junction bases not matched to a gene: 7. The CDR3 contains 14 residues. CDR3 sequence reads: CASSLPRQGHGYTF. The DNA for the CDR3 is TGCGCCAGCAGCCTACCCAGACAGGGGCATGGCTACACCTTC.

V gene TRBV7-9 combines with J gene TRBJ1-1; weak D call: TRBD1 (6 bases). The V gene lost 1 base and the J gene lost 6 bases, with 12 bases spanning the gap. CDR3 size: 14 residues. The V gene's germline CDR1 is SEHNR and CDR2 FQNEAQ (reference sequence). The CDR3 DNA is TGTGCCAGCAGCTTAGTGGACAGCTTGTCTGAAGCTTTCTTT. This sequence encodes CASSLVDSLSEAFF.

The V and J genes are TRBV6-1 and TRBJ1-1; D is unclear. This CDR3 is 12 amino acids long. The germline V and J ends were trimmed by 3 bases and 5 bases, with 7 bases remaining between them. Germline lookup yields CDR1 MNHNS and CDR2 SASEGT. Here the CDR3 reads CASSDRRTEAFF. The DNA of the CDR3 is TGTGCCAGCAGTGATCGAAGGACTGAAGCTTTCTTT.

The chain joins TRBV6-1 to TRBJ1-2, with D possibly TRBD1 on 6 matching bases. This CDR3 comprises 18 residues. In germline, CDR1 is MNHNS, CDR2 SASEGT. Deletions cut 0 bases from V and 4 bases from J, with 21 bases between. This chain's CDR3 is CASSEAQTRGPGGYGYTF. The CDR3 DNA reads TGTGCCAGCAGTGAAGCCCAAACACGGGGGCCCGGCGGCTATGGCTACACCTTC.

This chain links TRBV19 with TRBJ1-3; D possibly corresponds to TRBD1 (5 bases). Trimming removed 7 bases at V and 6 bases at J, with 16 bases between. This CDR3 is 14 amino acids long. CDR1 and CDR2 (germline): LNHDA, SQIVND (reference sequence). The CDR3 region is CASTDAGRENTIYF. The CDR3 DNA sequence: TGTGCCAGTACCGACGCGGGGCGTGAAAACACCATATATTTT.

This clone has just one count. The J gene is TRBJ2-1, the V gene TRBV5-1, with 11 bases aligning to TRBD2. The CDR3 consists of 16 residues. Trimming cost V 4 bases and J 8 bases; bases outside gene matches: 11. CDR1 is SGHRS and CDR2 is YFSETQ in the germline V gene. The CDR3 loop is CASSISTSGVPHEQFF. The CDR3 DNA sequence: TGCGCCAGCAGCATATCGACTAGCGGGGTCCCCCATGAGCAGTTCTTC.